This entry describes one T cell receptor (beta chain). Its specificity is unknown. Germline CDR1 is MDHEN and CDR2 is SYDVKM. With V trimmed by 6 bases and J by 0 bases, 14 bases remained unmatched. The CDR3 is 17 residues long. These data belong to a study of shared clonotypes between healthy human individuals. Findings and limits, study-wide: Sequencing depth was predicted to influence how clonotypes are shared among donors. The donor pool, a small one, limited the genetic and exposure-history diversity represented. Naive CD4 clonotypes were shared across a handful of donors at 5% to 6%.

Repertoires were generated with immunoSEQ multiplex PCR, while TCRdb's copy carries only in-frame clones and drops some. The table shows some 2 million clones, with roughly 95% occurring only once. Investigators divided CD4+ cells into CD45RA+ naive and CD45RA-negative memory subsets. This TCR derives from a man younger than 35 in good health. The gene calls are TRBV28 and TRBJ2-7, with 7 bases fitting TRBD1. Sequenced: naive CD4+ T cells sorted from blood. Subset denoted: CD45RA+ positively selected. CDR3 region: CASSSVLDRVSSYEQYF. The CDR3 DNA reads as TGTGCCAGCAGCTCTGTTCTAGACAGGGTGAGCTCCTACGAGCAGTACTTC.